The 32 T cell receptor beta chains listed next were all sequenced from one sample in a study of OX40 agonist ivuxolimab in advanced cancers. Sequencing was performed with immunoSEQ multiplex PCR; in TCRdb, only in-frame clones are kept and a portion is missing. The sample includes some 77,000 clones, over 85% of them seen just once. Sequences were derived from CD4+ or CD8+ T cells sorted from blood, sampled in a trial of the OX40 agonist ivuxolimab. The receptors were gathered from an adult with an advanced solid tumor such as melanoma, head and neck, liver or kidney cancer.

The gene calls are TRBV5-1 and TRBJ2-5; unclear D gene. The CDR3 length is 12 residues. The ends were cut back, 2 bases at V and 5 bases at J, with 7 bases in the middle. The germline CDR1 and CDR2 sequences are SGHRS and YFSETQ. The CDR3 here is CASSLSGETQYF. The CDR3 region has the DNA TGCGCCAGCAGCTTATCCGGGGAGACCCAGTACTTC.

The chain employs TRBV18 and TRBJ2-1, with a weak D call TRBD2 (5 bases). The length of the CDR3 is 17 residues. Germline assignment: CDR1 KGHSH and CDR2 LQKENI. V was clipped by 0 bases and J by 0 bases, with 12 bases between them. The CDR3 loop is CASSPPKRPSSYNEQFF. CDR3 bases: TGTGCCAGCTCACCACCCAAGCGGCCCAGCTCCTACAATGAGCAGTTCTTC.

This rearrangement joins TRBV19 to TRBJ2-7; 8 nucleotides align to TRBD2. J was trimmed by 5 bases and V by 7 bases; bases with no gene match: 16. In germline, CDR1 is LNHDA, CDR2 SQIVND (reference sequence). This CDR3 contains 16 residues. For the CDR3, the DNA is TGTGCCAGTACCGCGAGCTTAAGCGGGGGAAAGAACGAGCAGTACTTC. Residues: CASTASLSGGKNEQYF.

The chain recombines TRBV10-3 with TRBJ2-1; 13 bases match TRBD2. Germline CDR1 ENHRY, CDR2 SYGVKD. V was pared by 4 bases and J by 3 bases, with 0 bases of the junction left unmatched. This CDR3 contains 15 residues. The CDR3 is CAISGTSGSYNEQFF. The CDR3 DNA follows: TGTGCCATCAGTGGGACTAGCGGGAGCTACAATGAGCAGTTCTTC.

This clone was counted once. The rearrangement uses TRBV6-6 and TRBJ2-7; the D is unclear. Germline-derived CDR1 and CDR2 are MNHNY and SVGAGI (reference sequence). V was clipped by 2 bases and J by 0 bases, with 8 bases between them. The CDR3 length is 14 residues. The CDR3 DNA follows: TGTGCCAGCAGTTACGGCTACAGCTCCTACGAGCAGTACTTC. It yields the protein CASSYGYSSYEQYF.

The chain couples TRBV5-4 to TRBJ2-5; TRBD2 aligns across 8 bases. This CDR3 has 15 residues. V gave up 0 bases and J gave up 5 bases; unmatched junction bases: 6. CDR1 and CDR2 from the germline V gene are SGHNT and YYREEE (reference sequence). The CDR3 region is CASSLGREGPETQYF. The DNA of the CDR3 is TGTGCCAGCAGCTTGGGACGGGAGGGCCCGGAGACCCAGTACTTC.

The rearrangement uses TRBV7-2 and TRBJ2-1; possible D gene TRBD2, 6 bases. In germline, CDR1 is SGHTA, CDR2 FQGNSA. CDR3 length: 12 residues. Trimming took off 5 bases at V and 6 bases at J, with 8 bases between the two ends. The CDR3: CASSPTSNEQFF. The CDR3 nucleotides are TGTGCCAGCAGCCCGACTAGCAATGAGCAGTTCTTC.

This clone is a singleton in its sample. V usage is TRBV6-5 and J usage is TRBJ2-2, with a possible D match to TRBD1 (7 bases). CDR1 and CDR2 from the germline V gene are MNHEY and SVGAGI. V lost 7 bases to trimming and J lost 5 bases, with 14 bases between them. The CDR3 is made up of 14 amino acids. The CDR3, as DNA: TGTGCCAGCACTCCGACAGGGAGGACCGGGGAGCTGTTTTTT. Its protein is CASTPTGRTGELFF.

The CDR3: CASSPVTSGKETQYF. CDR3 nucleotides: TGTGCCAGCTCACCGGTGACTAGCGGGAAAGAGACCCAGTACTTC. J is TRBJ2-5 and V is TRBV18; TRBD2 agrees at 11 bases. Germline V gene data show CDR1 as KGHSH and CDR2 as LQKENI. CDR3 length: 15 residues. V lost 3 bases, J lost 3 bases, and 3 bases stayed unmatched.

The rearrangement uses TRBV25-1 and TRBJ1-4, with TRBD1 as a possible D gene (6 bases). The germline CDR1 and CDR2 sequences are MGHDK and SYGVNS. V was cut by 1 base and J by 4 bases, with 19 bases left in between. CDR3 length: 18 amino acids. In DNA, the CDR3 is TGTGCCAGCAGTGAATCAACAGGACGACAAGGGGGTAATGAAAAACTGTTTTTT. It is translated as CASSESTGRQGGNEKLFF.

The chain combines TRBV6-1 with TRBJ1-5, with 8 bases fitting TRBD1. This CDR3 spans 15 amino acids. The J segment lost 6 bases and the V segment lost 6 bases, leaving 10 bases of the junction unmatched. Germline V gene data show CDR1 as MNHNS and CDR2 as SASEGT. This CDR3 reads CASSITSGGFQPQHF. In DNA, the CDR3 is TGTGCCAGCAGCATCACCTCAGGGGGCTTTCAGCCCCAGCATTTT.

CDR3 bases: TGTGCCAGCAGGCGAACATATGGCTACACCTTC. The encoded protein is CASRRTYGYTF. J is TRBJ1-2 and V is TRBV28; D gene uncertain. V was clipped by 6 bases and J by 5 bases, with 7 bases between them. This CDR3 has 11 residues. CDR1 MDHEN and CDR2 SYDVKM come from the germline V gene.

The chain employs TRBV10-2 and TRBJ2-1; a possible D gene is TRBD2 (6 bases). Germline CDR1 WSHSY, CDR2 SAAADI. The CDR3 has 15 residues. With 6 bases removed from V and 1 base from J, the gap between germline ends came to 13 bases. The CDR3 protein is CASSGGSGSYNEQFF. CDR3 nucleotide sequence: TGCGCCAGCAGCGGGGGAAGCGGTTCCTACAATGAGCAGTTCTTC.

The chain combines TRBV9 with TRBJ2-7; 10 bases fit TRBD2. CDR1 is SGDLS, CDR2 YYNGEE, per germline. The ends lost 2 bases at V and 4 bases at J; junction bases unmatched: 9. There are 16 residues in the CDR3. DNA of the CDR3: TGTGCCAGCAGCGTTGACTCCGGGACTAGCGTTTACGAGCAGTACTTC. The encoded protein is CASSVDSGTSVYEQYF.

The chain carries TRBV5-1 and TRBJ1-4; 7 nucleotides align to TRBD1. The ends lost 3 bases at V and 0 bases at J; junction bases unmatched: 5. CDR3 length equals 16 residues. Germline CDR1 and CDR2: SGHRS and YFSETQ. This CDR3 reads CASSWDRYSTNEKLFF. The CDR3 bases are TGCGCCAGCAGCTGGGACAGATATTCAACTAATGAAAAACTGTTTTTT. Filled out from reference TRBV5-1 and TRBJ1-4, the complete variable domain reads KAGVTQTPRYLIKTRGQQVTLSCSPISGHRSVSWYQQTPGQGLQFLFEYFSETQRNKGNFPGRFSGRQFSNSRSEMNVSTLELGDSALYLCASSWDRYSTNEKLFFGSGTQLSVL.

The chain carries TRBV6-6 and TRBJ2-5, with 10 bases that match TRBD2. This CDR3 comprises 13 residues. CDR1 and CDR2 (germline): MNHNY, SVGAGI (reference sequence). V was pared by 6 bases and J by 5 bases, with 3 bases of the junction left unmatched. CDR3 bases: TGTGCCAGCAGCCCGGGACTAGCGGAGACCCAGTACTTC. Protein product: CASSPGLAETQYF.

CDR3 DNA sequence: TGTGCCTCCTGGGGGGGCATTACAGATACGCAGTATTTT. The encoded protein is CASWGGITDTQYF. The J gene is TRBJ2-3, the V gene TRBV7-9; perhaps TRBD2 as D (7 bases). CDR1 is SEHNR and CDR2 is FQNEAQ in the germline V gene (reference sequence). The V end was cut by 11 bases, the J end by 3 bases, with 15 bases between. The CDR3 contains 13 residues.

J is TRBJ2-3 and V is TRBV30, with 8 nucleotides matching TRBD1. CDR1 GTSNPN and CDR2 SVGIG come from the germline V gene (reference sequence). This CDR3 is 13 amino acids long. V lost 6 bases and J lost 0; bases outside the gene matches: 2. In nucleotides, the CDR3 is TGTGCCTGCCACAGGGGGAGCACAGATACGCAGTATTTT. Its translation is CACHRGSTDTQYF.

The V call is TRBV19, the J call TRBJ1-5; possibly TRBD1 for D (5 bases). The CDR3 contains 15 residues. Germline V gene data show CDR1 as LNHDA and CDR2 as SQIVND (reference sequence). Trimming took 1 base from V and 0 from J, leaving 7 bases between them. CDR3 protein: CASSIGQNSNQPQHF. CDR3 DNA: TGTGCCAGTAGTATAGGACAGAATAGCAATCAGCCCCAGCATTTT.

The rearrangement links TRBV30 to TRBJ1-2, with 10 bases lining up with TRBD1. After removal of 2 bases from V and 8 bases from J, the junction contained 5 bases not matched to a gene. Germline V gene lookup returns CDR1 GTSNPN and CDR2 SVGIG (reference sequence). CDR3 length: 13 amino acids. The CDR3 DNA sequence: TGTGCCTGGAGTAGACAGGGGGCGACAGGCTACACCTTC. Residues: CAWSRQGATGYTF.

The gene calls are TRBV6-1 and TRBJ1-1, with D possibly being TRBD1 (5 bases). Trimming left V 4 bases short and J 8 bases short, with 11 bases between. Germline-derived CDR1 and CDR2 are MNHNS and SASEGT. CDR3 length: 12 amino acids. Here the CDR3 DNA reads TGTGCCAGCAGTGTCTGGGGCAAAGAAGCTTTCTTT. Its protein product is CASSVWGKEAFF.

This chain uses TRBV29-1 with TRBJ2-7; possible D gene TRBD1, 6 bases. This CDR3 region has 12 residues. Germline V gene data show CDR1 as SQVTM and CDR2 as ANQGSEA. Trimming removed 4 bases at V and 4 bases at J, with 11 bases between. The CDR3 protein is CSVVRQGYEQYF. CDR3 in DNA: TGCAGCGTTGTGCGGCAGGGGTACGAGCAGTACTTC.

The V gene is TRBV5-1, the J gene TRBJ2-2, with 8 bases identical to TRBD1. The V gene's germline CDR1 is SGHRS and CDR2 YFSETQ. This CDR3 is built from 15 residues. Germline trimming cut 5 bases from V and 1 base from J; bases unmatched to any gene: 4. The CDR3, as DNA: TGCGCCAGCAGGCCCGGGACAGGGAACACCGGGGAGCTGTTTTTT. This translates into CASRPGTGNTGELFF. Based on the CDR3 plus reference TRBV5-1 and TRBJ2-2, the full variable domain is KAGVTQTPRYLIKTRGQQVTLSCSPISGHRSVSWYQQTPGQGLQFLFEYFSETQRNKGNFPGRFSGRQFSNSRSEMNVSTLELGDSALYLCASRPGTGNTGELFFGEGSRLTVL.

The chain links TRBV25-1 to TRBJ1-5, with TRBD1 identical over 7 bases. The V gene's germline CDR1 is MGHDK and CDR2 SYGVNS. The length of the CDR3 is 14 residues. The V gene end was trimmed by 6 bases and the J gene end by 5 bases; junction bases not matched to a gene: 7. The CDR3 is CASSQPGQYQPQHF. In DNA, the CDR3 is TGTGCCAGCAGCCAACCGGGACAGTATCAGCCCCAGCATTTT.

V gene TRBV30 combines with J gene TRBJ1-1, with 9 bases that match TRBD1. The CDR3 covers 16 residues. The ends lost 7 bases at V and 0 bases at J; junction bases unmatched: 12. Germline V gives CDR1 GTSNPN, CDR2 SVGIG (reference sequence). The CDR3: CASIPGQGFLNTEAFF. The CDR3 region has the DNA TGTGCCTCTATACCGGGACAGGGTTTTTTGAACACTGAAGCTTTCTTT.

J is TRBJ2-7 and V is TRBV6-5, with D perhaps TRBD2 (7 bases). Germline loops: CDR1 MNHEY, CDR2 SVGAGI. The V gene lost 7 bases and the J gene lost 0 bases, with 16 bases spanning the gap. This CDR3 comprises 15 residues. This CDR3 is CASTRGGDDSYEQYF. CDR3 sequence (DNA): TGTGCCAGCACGAGGGGGGGCGATGACTCCTACGAGCAGTACTTC.

This sequence joins TRBV2 and TRBJ1-4; D gene unclear. Germline V gene lookup returns CDR1 SNHLY and CDR2 FYNNEI. The length of the CDR3 is 14 residues. The germline V and J ends were trimmed by 1 base and 4 bases, with 7 bases remaining between them. The CDR3 DNA reads as TGTGCCAGCAGTGAAGGAGAGGATAATGAAAAACTGTTTTTT. This encodes CASSEGEDNEKLFF.

The chain carries TRBV6-5 and TRBJ2-1, with a possible D match to TRBD2 (5 bases). With 6 bases removed from V and 4 bases from J, the gap between germline ends came to 16 bases. The CDR3 covers 15 residues. The germline V gene encodes CDR1 MNHEY and CDR2 SVGAGI. CDR3 bases: TGTGCCAGCAGACGCGTTTCGGGATTTTACAATGAGCAGTTCTTC. It encodes CASRRVSGFYNEQFF.

This chain uses TRBV19 with TRBJ1-6, with TRBD1 identical over 7 bases. The trim removed 6 bases at V and 7 bases at J, leaving 3 bases unmatched. The CDR3 contains 13 residues. The germline gives CDR1 LNHDA, CDR2 SQIVND (reference sequence). CDR3 bases: TGTGCCAGTAGCGGACAGGACAATTCACCCCTCCACTTT. Translating it yields CASSGQDNSPLHF.

The chain couples TRBV6-6 to TRBJ2-1; D is perhaps TRBD2 (5 bases). The CDR3 runs to 12 residues. Germline loops: CDR1 MNHNY, CDR2 SVGAGI (reference sequence). The V gene lost 7 bases and the J gene lost 8 bases, with 12 bases spanning the gap. DNA for the CDR3: TGTGCCAGCAAAGAGTACGGGGATGAGCAGTTCTTC. Translation gives CASKEYGDEQFF.

This rearrangement joins TRBV18 to TRBJ2-6; D is undetermined. The germline V gene encodes CDR1 KGHSH and CDR2 LQKENI. The CDR3 is 15 residues long. V was pared by 6 bases and J by 4 bases, with 13 bases between. CDR3 sequence (DNA): TGTGCCAGCTCTCTTACCACGTCCGGGGCCAACGTCCTGACTTTC. This encodes CASSLTTSGANVLTF. Variable domain in full (rest from reference TRBV18 and TRBJ2-6): NAGVMQNPRHLVRRRGQEARLRCSPMKGHSHVYWYRQLPEEGLKFMVYLQKENIIDESGMPKERFSAEFPKEGPSILRIQQVVRGDSAAYFCASSLTTSGANVLTFGAGSRLTVL.

The chain couples TRBV7-2 to TRBJ2-5; D unresolved. The CDR3 runs to 14 residues. Trimming stripped 0 bases from V and 5 bases from J, with 10 bases between. CDR1 and CDR2 (germline): SGHTA, FQGNSA. CDR3 protein: CASSLALAAETQYF. The CDR3, as DNA: TGTGCCAGCAGCTTAGCGCTGGCTGCGGAGACCCAGTACTTC.